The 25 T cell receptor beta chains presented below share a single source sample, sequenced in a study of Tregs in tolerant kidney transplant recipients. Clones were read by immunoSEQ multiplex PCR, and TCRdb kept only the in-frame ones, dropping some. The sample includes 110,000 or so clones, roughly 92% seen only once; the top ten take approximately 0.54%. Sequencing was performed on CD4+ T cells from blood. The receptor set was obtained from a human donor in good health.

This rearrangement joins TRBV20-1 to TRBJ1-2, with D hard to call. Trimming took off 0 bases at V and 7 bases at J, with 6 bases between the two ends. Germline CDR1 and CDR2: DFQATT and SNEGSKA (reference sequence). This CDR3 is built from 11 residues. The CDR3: CSARDLPGYTF. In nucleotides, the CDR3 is TGCAGTGCTAGAGATCTTCCTGGCTACACCTTC.

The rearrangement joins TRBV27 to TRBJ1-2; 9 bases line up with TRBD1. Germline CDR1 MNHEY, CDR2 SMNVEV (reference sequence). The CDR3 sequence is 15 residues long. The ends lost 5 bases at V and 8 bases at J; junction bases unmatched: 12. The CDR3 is CASSPLGQGQPGYTF. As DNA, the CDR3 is TGTGCCAGCAGTCCACTGGGACAGGGCCAACCCGGCTACACCTTC.

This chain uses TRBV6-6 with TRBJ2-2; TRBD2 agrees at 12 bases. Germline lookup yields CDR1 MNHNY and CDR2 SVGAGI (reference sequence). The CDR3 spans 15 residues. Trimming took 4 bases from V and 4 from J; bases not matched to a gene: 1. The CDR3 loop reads CASSSSGGATGELFF. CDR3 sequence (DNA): TGTGCCAGCAGTTCTAGCGGGGGGGCCACCGGGGAGCTGTTTTTT.

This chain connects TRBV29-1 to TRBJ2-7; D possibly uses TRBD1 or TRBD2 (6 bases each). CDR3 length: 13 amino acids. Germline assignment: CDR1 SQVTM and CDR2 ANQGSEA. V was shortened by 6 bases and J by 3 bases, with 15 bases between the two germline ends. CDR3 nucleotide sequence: TGCAGCGTCGCAAGGGGGGCAGGCTACGAGCAGTACTTC. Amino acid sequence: CSVARGAGYEQYF.

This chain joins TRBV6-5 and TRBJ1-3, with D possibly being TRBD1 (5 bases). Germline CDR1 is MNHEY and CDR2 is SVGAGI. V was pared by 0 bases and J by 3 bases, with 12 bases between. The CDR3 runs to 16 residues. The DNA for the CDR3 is TGTGCCAGCAGTTACTCGACAGCTTCCCTTGGAAACACCATATATTTT. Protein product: CASSYSTASLGNTIYF.

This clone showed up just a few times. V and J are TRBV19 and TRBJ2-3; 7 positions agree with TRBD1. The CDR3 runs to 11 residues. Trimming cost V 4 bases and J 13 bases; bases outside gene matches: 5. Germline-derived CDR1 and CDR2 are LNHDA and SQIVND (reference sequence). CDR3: CASSTGQAKYF. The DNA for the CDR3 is TGTGCCAGTAGTACCGGACAGGCGAAGTATTTT.

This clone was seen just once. CDR3 amino acids: CASSLDSGDTQYF. DNA of the CDR3: TGCGCCAGCAGCTTGGATTCCGGAGATACGCAGTATTTT. This chain links TRBV5-1 with TRBJ2-3; no clear D. Trimming removed 0 bases from V and 5 bases from J, with 7 bases in between. The CDR3 runs 13 residues. Germline CDR1 reads SGHRS; CDR2 reads YFSETQ.

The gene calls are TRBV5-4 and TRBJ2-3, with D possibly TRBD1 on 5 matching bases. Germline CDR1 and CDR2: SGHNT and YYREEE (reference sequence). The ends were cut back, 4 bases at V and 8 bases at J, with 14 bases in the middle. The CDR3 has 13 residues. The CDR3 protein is CASSVDTSATQYF. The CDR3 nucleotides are TGTGCCAGCAGCGTGGACACCTCGGCTACGCAGTATTTT.

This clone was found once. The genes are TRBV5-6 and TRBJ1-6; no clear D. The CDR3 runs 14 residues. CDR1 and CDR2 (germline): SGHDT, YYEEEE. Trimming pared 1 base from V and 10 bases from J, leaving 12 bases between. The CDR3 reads CASSLFLRQSPLHF. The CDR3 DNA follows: TGTGCCAGCAGCTTGTTTTTACGCCAATCACCCCTCCACTTT. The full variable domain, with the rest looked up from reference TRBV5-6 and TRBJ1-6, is DAGVTQSPTHLIKTRGQQVTLRCSPKSGHDTVSWYQQALGQGPQFIFQYYEEEERQRGNFPDRFSGHQFPNYSSELNVNALLLGDSALYLCASSLFLRQSPLHFGNGTRLTVT.

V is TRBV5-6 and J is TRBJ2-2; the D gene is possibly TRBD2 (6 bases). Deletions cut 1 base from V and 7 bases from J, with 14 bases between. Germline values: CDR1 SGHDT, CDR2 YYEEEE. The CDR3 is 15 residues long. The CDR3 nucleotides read TGTGCCAGCAGCTTGTTGGCCGGGAGAGTCGGGGAGCTGTTTTTT. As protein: CASSLLAGRVGELFF.

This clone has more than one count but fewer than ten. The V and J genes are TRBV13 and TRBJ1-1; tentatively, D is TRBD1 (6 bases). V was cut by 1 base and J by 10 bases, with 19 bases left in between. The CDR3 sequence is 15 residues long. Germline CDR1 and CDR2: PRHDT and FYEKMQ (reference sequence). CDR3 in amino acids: CASSLERGPASLAFF. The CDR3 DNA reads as TGTGCCAGCAGCTTAGAGCGGGGGCCAGCTTCCCTAGCTTTCTTT. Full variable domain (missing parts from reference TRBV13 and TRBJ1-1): AAGVIQSPRHLIKEKRETATLKCYPIPRHDTVYWYQQGPGQDPQFLISFYEKMQSDKGSIPDRFSAQQFSDYHSELNMSSLELGDSALYFCASSLERGPASLAFFGQGTRLTVV.

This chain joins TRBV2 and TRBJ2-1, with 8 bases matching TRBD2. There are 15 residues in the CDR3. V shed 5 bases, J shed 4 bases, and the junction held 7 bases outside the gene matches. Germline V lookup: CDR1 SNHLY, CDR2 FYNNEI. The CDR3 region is CASSKAVAGYNEQFF. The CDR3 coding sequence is TGTGCCAGCAGTAAGGCGGTAGCGGGATACAATGAGCAGTTCTTC.

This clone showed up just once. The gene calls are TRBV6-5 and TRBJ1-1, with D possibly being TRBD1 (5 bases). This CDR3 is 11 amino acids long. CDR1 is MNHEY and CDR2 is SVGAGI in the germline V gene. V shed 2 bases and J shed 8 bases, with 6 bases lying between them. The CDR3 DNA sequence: TGTGCCAGCAGTTACCGGGGGGAAGCTTTCTTT. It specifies CASSYRGEAFF.

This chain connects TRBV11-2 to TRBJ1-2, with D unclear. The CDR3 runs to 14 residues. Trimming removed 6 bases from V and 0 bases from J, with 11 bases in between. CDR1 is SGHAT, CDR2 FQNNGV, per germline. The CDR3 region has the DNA TGTGCCAGCAGTCCAGGTTTAGCTAACTATGGCTACACCTTC. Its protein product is CASSPGLANYGYTF.

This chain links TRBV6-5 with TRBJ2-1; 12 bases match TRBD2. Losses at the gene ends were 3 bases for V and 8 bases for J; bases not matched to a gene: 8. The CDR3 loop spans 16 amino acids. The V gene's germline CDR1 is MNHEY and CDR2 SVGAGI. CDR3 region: CASSYSLAGGGYEQFF. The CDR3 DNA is TGTGCCAGCAGTTATTCTCTAGCGGGAGGGGGGTATGAGCAGTTCTTC.

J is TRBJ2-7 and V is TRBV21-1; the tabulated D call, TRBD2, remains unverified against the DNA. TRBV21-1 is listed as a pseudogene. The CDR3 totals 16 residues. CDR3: CASRILSGRKGYEQYF. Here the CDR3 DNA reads TGTGCCAGCAGGATCCTTAGCGGGAGGAAAGGCTACGAGCAGTACTTC.

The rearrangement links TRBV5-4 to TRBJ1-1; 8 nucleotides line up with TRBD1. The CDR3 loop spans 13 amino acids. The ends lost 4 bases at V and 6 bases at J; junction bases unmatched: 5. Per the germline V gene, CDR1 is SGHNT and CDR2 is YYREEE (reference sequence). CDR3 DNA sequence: TGTGCCAGCAGCCAGGGACAGGTATCTGAAGCTTTCTTT. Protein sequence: CASSQGQVSEAFF. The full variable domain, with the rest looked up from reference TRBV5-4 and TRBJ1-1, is ETGVTQSPTHLIKTRGQQVTLRCSSQSGHNTVSWYQQALGQGPQFIFQYYREEENGRGNFPPRFSGLQFPNYSSELNVNALELDDSALYLCASSQGQVSEAFFGQGTRLTVV.

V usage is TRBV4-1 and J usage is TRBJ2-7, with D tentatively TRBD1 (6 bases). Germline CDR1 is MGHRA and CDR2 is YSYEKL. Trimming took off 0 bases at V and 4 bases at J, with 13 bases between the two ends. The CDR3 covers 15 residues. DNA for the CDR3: TGCGCCAGCAGCCAAGAAGGACAGTTTGTGTACGAGCAGTACTTC. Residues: CASSQEGQFVYEQYF.

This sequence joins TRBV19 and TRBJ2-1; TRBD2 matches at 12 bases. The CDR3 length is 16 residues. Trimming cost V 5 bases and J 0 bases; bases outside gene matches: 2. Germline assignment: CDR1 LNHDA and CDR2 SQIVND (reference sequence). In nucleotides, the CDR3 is TGTGCCAGTAGTCTGGGACTAGCGGGCTCCTACAATGAGCAGTTCTTC. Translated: CASSLGLAGSYNEQFF.

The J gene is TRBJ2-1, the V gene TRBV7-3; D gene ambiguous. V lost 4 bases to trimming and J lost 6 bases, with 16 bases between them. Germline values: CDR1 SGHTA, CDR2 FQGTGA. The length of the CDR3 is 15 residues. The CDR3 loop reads CASSSLPASGNEQFF. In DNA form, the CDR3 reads TGTGCCAGCAGCTCCTTACCCGCATCGGGCAATGAGCAGTTCTTC.

The DNA for the CDR3 is TGTGCCAGCAGTGAACAGGGCCTACCCGAGCAGTACTTC. Its translation: CASSEQGLPEQYF. V gene TRBV2 combines with J gene TRBJ2-7; the D gene is possibly TRBD1 (5 bases). V was pared by 2 bases and J by 6 bases, with 11 bases between. Germline V CDR1 and CDR2: SNHLY, FYNNEI. The CDR3 is 13 residues long.

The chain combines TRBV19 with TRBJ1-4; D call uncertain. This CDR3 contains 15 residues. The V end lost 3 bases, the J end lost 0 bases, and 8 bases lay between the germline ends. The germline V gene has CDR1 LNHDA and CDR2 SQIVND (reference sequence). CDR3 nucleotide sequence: TGTGCCAGTAGTATTTCTGTGTCAACTAATGAAAAACTGTTTTTT. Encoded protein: CASSISVSTNEKLFF.

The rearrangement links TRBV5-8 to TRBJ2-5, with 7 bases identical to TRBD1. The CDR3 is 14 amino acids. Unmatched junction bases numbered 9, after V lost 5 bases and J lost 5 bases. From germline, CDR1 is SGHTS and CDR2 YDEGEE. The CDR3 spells CASRRTGRMETQYF. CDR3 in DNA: TGTGCCAGCAGGCGGACAGGCCGGATGGAGACCCAGTACTTC.

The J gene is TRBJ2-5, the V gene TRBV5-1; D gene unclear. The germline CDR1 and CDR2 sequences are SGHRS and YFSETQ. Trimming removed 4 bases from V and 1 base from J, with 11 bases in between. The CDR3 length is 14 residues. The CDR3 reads CASSTTSVQETQYF. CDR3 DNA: TGCGCCAGCAGCACGACGTCGGTCCAAGAGACCCAGTACTTC. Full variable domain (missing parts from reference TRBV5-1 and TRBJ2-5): KAGVTQTPRYLIKTRGQQVTLSCSPISGHRSVSWYQQTPGQGLQFLFEYFSETQRNKGNFPGRFSGRQFSNSRSEMNVSTLELGDSALYLCASSTTSVQETQYFGPGTRLLVL.

This CDR3 reads CASSPQGQSYEQYF. Written as DNA, the CDR3 is TGCGCCAGCAGCCCACAGGGTCAGTCCTACGAGCAGTACTTC. The gene calls are TRBV5-1 and TRBJ2-7, with a possible D match to TRBD1 (6 bases). This CDR3 has 14 amino acids. Trimming cost V 4 bases and J 1 base, with 12 bases left between them. Germline assignment: CDR1 SGHRS and CDR2 YFSETQ.